One T cell receptor (beta chain) is described in this entry. Its antigen remains unidentified. The germline gene is not matched at one end of the junction; a read error may be the cause. The data originate from a study of T cells in Graves' hyperthyroidism and ophthalmopathy. Whole-study results and caveats: Blood held most thyroid clonotypes expanded above 0.001 frequency.

RNA transcripts yielded amplified TCR beta CDR3 regions. With the HTBI primer set, the TCR CDR3 went through a first round of RT-PCR. Using its own MiXCR run on the multiplex PCR reads, TCRdb lists one record per CDR3 protein. This sample has over 400,000 distinct CDR3 sequences; about 20% occur once, and the top ten carry roughly 49%. The sequence derives from a woman in her 70s with Graves' ophthalmopathy. Sequencing used blood.

The CDR3 DNA sequence: TGTGCTAGCAGCTTAGGGACAGGGGACATTCAGTACTTC. Amino acid sequence: CASSLGTGDIQYF. The gene calls are TRBV7-7 and TRBJ2-4; 10 nucleotides match TRBD1. Germline lookup yields CDR1 SSHAT and CDR2 FNYEAQ (reference sequence). The CDR3 runs to 13 residues.